This T cell receptor beta chain was found in a study of CD8 T cells in ankylosing spondylitis. In the case of this clonotype: The antigen remains undetermined. One end of the junction fails to match germline, which may point to a read error.

Study-level results: Blood of patients with ankylosing spondylitis appeared to be characterized by a TCR beta motif of fewer than 10 highly homologous variants.

Scientists made TCR beta libraries using quantitative 5'-RACE with molecular barcodes. TCRdb used MiXCR to reprocess the 5' RACE reads, holding one entry per CDR3 protein. Seen here are about 160,000 distinct CDR3 sequences, approximately 16% observed once, and the top ten hold 7.8%. The CDR3 is 16 residues long. Germline V gene sequence: CDR1 SGHRS, CDR2 YFSETQ. The gene calls are TRBV5-1 and TRBJ2-1, with TRBD2 identical over 7 bases. Sequenced material: blood, either unsorted or a sorted T cell fraction (not recorded which). This TCR was sampled from a male donor with ankylosing spondylitis or in good health (not recorded which). CDR3 coding DNA: TGCGCCAACAGCTTCGGCGGGAGCTTGATACACAATGAGCAGTTCTTC. It encodes CANSFGGSLIHNEQFF.